The 17 T cell receptor beta chains below were found in one sample sequenced in a study of CD8+CD57+ T cells in acquired aplastic anemia. The use of genomic DNA as template underpinned the TCR beta VDJ and CDR3 profiling. TCRdb reprocessed the reads with MiXCR, giving one entry per CDR3 protein. This sample carries around 400,000 distinct CDR3 sequences, about two thirds of them seen once, and the ten largest clones take less than 4%. What was sequenced was sorted CD4+, CD8+, or CD8+CD57+ T cells (not recorded which) from PBMCs. These receptors were collected from a human donor in good health, serving as a control.

In the case of this clonotype: One junction end disagrees with the germline gene, perhaps due to a read error. The rearrangement joins TRBV7-9 to TRBJ2-3; D possibly matches TRBD1 or TRBD2 (5 bases each). Germline V gives CDR1 SEHNR, CDR2 FQNEAQ (reference sequence). This CDR3 is 11 amino acids long. CDR3 sequence (DNA): TGTGCCAGCAGCCGAGCAGAGGGGCAGGCTTTC. This sequence encodes CASSRAEGQAF.

The genes are TRBV7-2 and TRBJ1-4; 7 bases line up with TRBD1. V shed 10 bases, J shed 6 bases, and the junction held 14 bases outside the gene matches. CDR1 and CDR2 from the germline V gene are SGHTA and FQGNSA. This CDR3 is built from 15 residues. CDR3 sequence: CAIESTGLGYEKLFF. The CDR3 DNA is TGTGCCATCGAATCGACAGGGCTTGGGTATGAAAAACTGTTTTTT.

CDR3 sequence reads: CASRASDRLSTDTQYF. The CDR3 DNA is TGTGCCAGCAGGGCTTCGGACAGGCTCAGCACAGATACGCAGTATTTT. The chain couples TRBV6-1 to TRBJ2-3; 7 bases line up with TRBD1. CDR3 size: 16 residues. Germline V gene sequence: CDR1 MNHNS, CDR2 SASEGT. J gave up 0 bases and V 6 bases, and 9 bases lay outside the gene matches.

This clonotype was seen at least ten times. The rearrangement uses TRBV20-1 and TRBJ2-7; D perhaps matches TRBD2 (5 bases). The germline V gene has CDR1 DFQATT and CDR2 SNEGSKA (reference sequence). This CDR3 has 12 amino acids. V lost 6 bases, J lost 7 bases, and 16 bases lay in between. The chain's CDR3 is CSAPGLIGEQYF. In DNA, the CDR3 is TGCAGTGCACCAGGACTTATCGGTGAGCAGTACTTC.

The V and J genes are TRBV5-6 and TRBJ2-2; no clear D. This CDR3 is 13 amino acids long. The germline V gene has CDR1 SGHDT and CDR2 YYEEEE. Trimming took off 3 bases at V and 6 bases at J, with 9 bases between the two ends. For the CDR3, the DNA is TGTGCCAGCAGCTCGTGGGTGGCCGGGGAGCTGTTTTTT. This sequence encodes CASSSWVAGELFF.

The chain links TRBV7-3 to TRBJ2-7; TRBD1 is a possible D gene (5 bases). CDR1 and CDR2 (germline): SGHTA, FQGTGA. The CDR3 extends over 15 amino acids. Between the trimmed V and J ends, which lost 5 bases and 5 bases, there was a span of 19 bases. In DNA form, the CDR3 reads TGTGCCAGCAGCCCCCGCGACAGCCCGCGGAACGAGCAGTACTTC. The encoded protein is CASSPRDSPRNEQYF.

The rearrangement uses TRBV7-3 and TRBJ1-2; tentative D call: TRBD1 (5 bases). The CDR3 is made up of 14 amino acids. Trimming removed 3 bases from V and 8 bases from J, with 16 bases in between. Germline V gene sequence: CDR1 SGHTA, CDR2 FQGTGA. CDR3 nucleotide sequence: TGTGCCAGCAGCTTGGGGGGTTCCGGGGGGGGCTACACCTTC. As protein: CASSLGGSGGGYTF.

The gene calls are TRBV7-2 and TRBJ2-1; 8 bases are a match to TRBD2. CDR1 and CDR2 (germline): SGHTA, FQGNSA. Unmatched junction bases numbered 11, after V lost 1 base and J lost 15 bases. CDR3 length: 14 amino acids. The CDR3 DNA is TGTGCCAGCAGCTTAGATTTTGCCCAGCGGGGGTGGTTCTTC. Translating it yields CASSLDFAQRGWFF. The full variable domain, in which reference TRBV7-2 and TRBJ2-1 provide the parts outside the CDR3, is GAGVSQSPSNKVTEKGKDVELRCDPISGHTALYWYRQSLGQGLEFLIYFQGNSAPDKSGLPSDRFSAERTGGSVSTLTIQRTQQEDSAVYLCASSLDFAQRGWFFGPGTRLTVL.

The chain links TRBV11-2 to TRBJ1-6; D is ambiguous. Germline CDR1 reads SGHAT; CDR2 reads FQNNGV. The germline V and J ends were trimmed by 2 bases and 5 bases, with 7 bases remaining between them. The CDR3 length is 14 residues. CDR3 loop: CASSLWMNNSPLHF. The CDR3, as DNA: TGTGCCAGCAGCTTATGGATGAATAATTCACCCCTCCACTTT.

The genes are TRBV5-6 and TRBJ2-2; maybe TRBD1 (5 bases). The CDR3 extends over 14 amino acids. Germline V gene sequence: CDR1 SGHDT, CDR2 YYEEEE. The V end lost 7 bases, the J end lost 1 base, and 11 bases lay between the germline ends. The CDR3 sequence: CASFSGWNTGELFF. The CDR3 bases are TGTGCCAGCTTCTCAGGGTGGAACACCGGGGAGCTGTTTTTT.

Notes on this clonotype: No conserved phenylalanine or tryptophan is present at the end of the CDR3, so a read error is the likely explanation. The DNA is left out, because the CDR3 cannot be placed on it with certainty; the CDR3 is given as TCRdb lists it. The V and J genes are TRBV12-3 or TRBV12-4 and TRBJ2-3; the table's TRBD2 call for D was not verified on the DNA. The CDR3 region is 9 residues in length, termini included. The CDR3 here is CASREGLAG.

The rearrangement uses TRBV7-2 and TRBJ1-1; 7 bases align to TRBD1. The V gene end was trimmed by 2 bases and the J gene end by 1 base; junction bases not matched to a gene: 4. Germline V gene sequence: CDR1 SGHTA, CDR2 FQGNSA. The CDR3 totals 15 residues. CDR3 bases: TGTGCCAGCAGCTTAACGCCAGGGGGGAACACTGAAGCTTTCTTT. Residues: CASSLTPGGNTEAFF.

V is TRBV7-8 and J is TRBJ2-5; D remains unclear. Germline V CDR1 and CDR2: SGHVS, FQNEAQ. CDR3 length equals 12 residues. Trimming shortened V by 5 bases and J by 2 bases, and 6 bases separated the two germline ends. This CDR3 reads CASSLNQETQYF. Written as DNA, the CDR3 is TGTGCCAGCAGCCTAAATCAAGAGACCCAGTACTTC.

This sequence joins TRBV6-1 and TRBJ1-2; 7 bases line up with TRBD1. The CDR3 extends over 15 amino acids. The V gene's germline CDR1 is MNHNS and CDR2 SASEGT. After removal of 7 bases from V and 0 bases from J, the junction contained 8 bases not matched to a gene. The DNA for the CDR3 is TGTGCCAGCACCCTATCCGGGACAGCTAACTATGGCTACACCTTC. This sequence encodes CASTLSGTANYGYTF.

The chain combines TRBV24-1 with TRBJ2-1; possible D gene TRBD2, 6 bases. Germline V gives CDR1 KGHDR, CDR2 SFDVKD. This CDR3 is 16 amino acids long. V lost 1 base and J lost 0, with 9 bases in between. As DNA, the CDR3 is TGTGCCACCAGTGATTTTGCGGGGAACTCCTACAATGAGCAGTTCTTC. As protein: CATSDFAGNSYNEQFF.

This clonotype was recorded at least ten times. The chain couples TRBV4-2 to TRBJ1-1; maybe TRBD1 (5 bases). V was pared by 1 base and J by 1 base, with 13 bases between. Germline V CDR1 and CDR2: LGHNA, YNFKEQ. The CDR3 consists of 16 residues. CDR3 amino acids: CASSQGGKGRNTEAFF. The CDR3 nucleotides read TGTGCCAGCAGCCAAGGGGGGAAGGGGAGGAACACTGAAGCTTTCTTT.

The V call is TRBV7-6, the J call TRBJ2-2, with 7 bases fitting TRBD1. CDR3 length: 16 amino acids. J lost 3 bases, V lost 3 bases, and 7 bases had no gene match. In germline, CDR1 is SGHVS, CDR2 FNYEAQ. In nucleotides, the CDR3 is TGTGCCAGCAGCTTTGCCGGGACAGATTACACCGGGGAGCTGTTTTTT. Translating it yields CASSFAGTDYTGELFF.